This TCR beta chain emerged from a study of response to subunit inactivated influenza vaccine. Study-wide results and caveats: With each seasonal influenza vaccination, the authors suggested, few new T cells are recruited.

With regard to this clonotype: Its antigen remains unknown.

Germline CDR1 and CDR2: WNHNN and SYGVQD (reference sequence). The germline V and J ends were trimmed by 7 bases and 4 bases, with 13 bases remaining between them. The CDR3 sequence is 13 residues long. A single record per CDR3 protein comes from TCRdb applying MiXCR to the RT-PCR reads. Of around 650,000 distinct CDR3 sequences listed, more than 15% are singletons. The rearrangement uses TRBV10-1 and TRBJ1-1, with D maybe TRBD1 (6 bases). The starting material was PBMCs from blood, obtained 11 to 12 days after vaccination. This receptor was taken from a man aged 50 or older who received an inactivated influenza vaccine. The chain's CDR3 is CASITGSCTEAFF. The CDR3 DNA sequence: TGCGCCAGCATTACAGGGTCTTGCACTGAAGCTTTCTTT.